This TCR beta chain was captured in a study of blood T cell repertoires in COVID-19. This clone was seen only once. Using immunoSEQ multiplex PCR, the repertoire was profiled, and TCRdb retains in-frame clones only, with some absent. The sample consists of 430,000 or so clones, about 90% of them appearing once. CDR3 length: 16 amino acids. CDR1 MGHRA and CDR2 YSYEKL come from the germline V gene. V lost 1 base and J lost 2; bases outside the gene matches: 6. Sequencing input: peripheral blood. The clonotype comes from a young man with COVID-19, enrolled during active disease. The chain is built from TRBV4-1 and TRBJ2-7; 9 nucleotides align to TRBD2. CDR3 sequence reads: CASSQVWLAGPYEQYF. The CDR3 coding sequence is TGCGCCAGCAGCCAAGTTTGGCTAGCGGGGCCCTACGAGCAGTACTTC.